These 31 T cell receptor beta chains were all obtained from the same sample, sequenced in a study of blood T cells in healthy people across ages. The use of a sample-barcoded 5' primer and a J-beta primer mix characterized a second PCR of 7 to 11 cycles. TCRdb re-analysed the 5' RACE reads in MiXCR, keeping a single row per CDR3 protein. The profile shows roughly 900,000 distinct CDR3 sequences, 25% to 35% of them singletons. The sequenced material came from blood. Every receptor here comes from a woman of 80 years or more in good health.

With respect to this clonotype: A much larger clone lies one base from this, so it may be a read error. The V and J genes are TRBV28 and TRBJ2-1, with 13 bases fitting TRBD2. There are 19 residues in the CDR3. The germline gives CDR1 MDHEN, CDR2 SYDVKM. CDR3 amino acids: CASSPAPGLAGRSYDEQFF. CDR3 DNA sequence: TGTGCCAGCAGCCCGGCTCCGGGACTAGCGGGGAGAAGCTACGATGAGCAGTTCTTC.

This clonotype was detected many times. The gene calls are TRBV12-3 or TRBV12-4 and TRBJ2-5; a possible D gene is TRBD2 (7 bases). The CDR3 totals 17 residues. V gave up 7 bases and J gave up 4 bases, with 25 bases separating them. In DNA, the CDR3 is TGTGCCAGCACCCAAGGGGGAGGGGACGGTCGTAGAGAGACCCAGTACTTC. Residues: CASTQGGGDGRRETQYF.

This rearrangement joins TRBV7-9 to TRBJ1-2; the D is unclear. Per the germline V gene, CDR1 is SEHNR and CDR2 is FQNEAQ (reference sequence). Trimming shortened V by 3 bases and J by 6 bases, and 8 bases separated the two germline ends. The CDR3 is made up of 12 amino acids. The CDR3 DNA reads as TGTGCCAGCAGCTTCATAAATAATGGCTACACCTTC. Translating gives CASSFINNGYTF.

This chain uses TRBV11-2 with TRBJ1-6; 8 nucleotides agree with TRBD1. The germline gives CDR1 SGHAT, CDR2 FQNNGV. V lost 1 base to trimming and J lost 7 bases; unmatched junction nucleotides: 6. The CDR3 contains 16 residues. CDR3: CASSLGQGSRNSPLHF. CDR3 in DNA: TGTGCCAGCAGCTTAGGACAGGGGTCGAGGAATTCACCCCTCCACTTT.

This clonotype was counted ten times or more. This chain links TRBV20-1 with TRBJ1-5; a weak D match, TRBD1 (5 bases). CDR3 length equals 14 residues. The germline V and J ends were trimmed by 2 bases and 3 bases, with 11 bases remaining between them. Germline lookup yields CDR1 DFQATT and CDR2 SNEGSKA (reference sequence). As DNA, the CDR3 is TGCAGTGCTAGAAAAGGGACGGTCAATCAGCCCCAGCATTTT. Encoded protein: CSARKGTVNQPQHF.

Ten or more counts support this clonotype. The chain carries TRBV6-2 or TRBV6-3 and TRBJ2-3, with 11 bases lining up with TRBD1. The CDR3 is made up of 15 amino acids. V trimming: 3 bases; J trimming: 7 bases; junction bases outside the gene matches: 6. Germline V lookup: CDR1 MNHEY, CDR2 SVGEGT. CDR3 nucleotide sequence: TGTGCCAGCAGTTATCGGACAGGGGGCGCTTATACGCAGTATTTT. Its translation is CASSYRTGGAYTQYF.

This clonotype was recorded many times. One end of the junction varies from germline; a read error may be responsible. The chain has TRBV19 and TRBJ2-1; 7 nucleotides line up with TRBD1. CDR3 length: 12 amino acids. CDR1 is LNHDA, CDR2 SQIVND, per germline (reference sequence). CDR3 nucleotides: TGCGCCAGCAGACAGGGTTACAATGAGCAGTTCTTC. This sequence encodes CASRQGYNEQFF.

The chain links TRBV5-1 to TRBJ2-1; perhaps TRBD2 as D (6 bases). The CDR3 runs 19 residues. V lost 4 bases and J lost 0, with 23 bases in between. CDR1 SGHRS and CDR2 YFSETQ come from the germline V gene. CDR3 amino acids: CASSKRGGLVGGSYNEQFF. The CDR3 DNA follows: TGCGCCAGCAGCAAAAGGGGAGGACTGGTGGGGGGCTCCTACAATGAGCAGTTCTTC.

Notes on this clonotype: This clone may be a read error of a much larger clone one base away. This chain uses TRBV5-1 with TRBJ2-1, with D possibly TRBD2 on 6 matching bases. The DNA matches TRBJ2-7 better at its end, which makes the J call doubtful. CDR3 length equals 15 residues. Per the germline V gene, CDR1 is SGHRS and CDR2 is YFSETQ. CDR3 amino acids: CASSPGGESYNEQYF. The CDR3 bases are TGCGCCAGCAGCCCAGGCGGGGAATCCTACAATGAGCAGTACTTC.

Comment on this clonotype: A read error is possible here, since a much larger clone lies one base away. V usage is TRBV24-1 and J usage is TRBJ2-5; D may be TRBD1 or TRBD2 (6 bases each). The CDR3 has 15 residues. Germline assignment: CDR1 KGHDR and CDR2 SFDVKD. Trimming shortened V by 4 bases and J by 11 bases, and 22 bases separated the two germline ends. Written as DNA, the CDR3 is TGTGCCACCAGTGACAGACGGACGAGGGGGGATGAGCAGTACTTC. The encoded protein is CATSDRRTRGDEQYF.

The count of this clonotype is one. A clone one base away is much larger, so this may be a read error. The genes are TRBV5-5 and TRBJ2-7; D might be TRBD2 (6 bases). This CDR3 spans 16 amino acids. Germline V gene data show CDR1 as SGHKS and CDR2 as YYEKEE (reference sequence). Trimming cost V 1 base and J 2 bases, with 16 bases left between them. This CDR3 reads CASSLYGGETAYEQYF. The CDR3, as DNA: TGTGCCAGCAGCTTGTACGGAGGGGAGACGGCCTACGAGCAGTACTTC.

Turning to this clonotype: Possible read error: a much larger clone is one base away. This chain joins TRBV24-1 and TRBJ2-6; no clear D. The germline V gene encodes CDR1 KGHDR and CDR2 SFDVKD. The CDR3 loop spans 16 amino acids. CDR3 in amino acids: CATCDPVTSGANVLTF. In nucleotides, the CDR3 is TGTGCCACCTGTGACCCCGTCACGAGTGGGGCCAACGTCCTGACTTTC.

The sample holds a few counts of this clonotype. V usage is TRBV18 and J usage is TRBJ2-7; D is perhaps TRBD1 (6 bases). CDR1 KGHSH and CDR2 LQKENI come from the germline V gene. This CDR3 region has 13 residues. V dropped 4 bases and J dropped 5 bases, with 12 bases sitting between them. The CDR3 loop is CASSLDRTDEQYF. The CDR3 DNA reads as TGTGCCAGCTCACTAGACAGGACTGACGAGCAGTACTTC.

V gene TRBV5-1 combines with J gene TRBJ2-7, with D perhaps matching TRBD1 (6 bases). The V and J ends lost 3 bases and 2 bases respectively, with 15 bases between them. Germline CDR1 and CDR2: SGHRS and YFSETQ. The CDR3 totals 15 residues. CDR3 sequence (DNA): TGCGCCAGCAGCTCCGGAGAGGGGGACCCCTACGAGCAGTACTTC. The encoded protein is CASSSGEGDPYEQYF.

This clonotype was found a few times. The chain carries TRBV20-1 and TRBJ1-1; D not certain. This CDR3 spans 16 amino acids. Per germline, CDR1 DFQATT and CDR2 SNEGSKA (reference sequence). Trimming stripped 0 bases from V and 0 bases from J, with 14 bases between. The CDR3 DNA follows: TGCAGTGCTAGAGATCTTGGCAGACGGCTGAACACTGAAGCTTTCTTT. Translating it yields CSARDLGRRLNTEAFF.

Remarks on this clonotype: A much larger clone is a single base away; this may be a read error. J is TRBJ1-6 and V is TRBV7-2; D is unclear. The germline gives CDR1 SGHTA, CDR2 FQGNSA. This CDR3 is built from 12 residues. Trimming shortened V by 1 base and J by 18 bases, and 13 bases separated the two germline ends. CDR3 nucleotides: TGTGCCAGCAGCTTAGAACGAAAGCGCCCCCACTTT. Translated, it gives CASSLERKRPHF.

This clonotype was seen only once. This chain connects TRBV5-1 to TRBJ2-5; 9 bases are shared with TRBD2. Trimming at V came to 4 bases and at J to 11 bases, leaving 9 bases not matched to a gene. Germline CDR1 and CDR2: SGHRS and YFSETQ. This CDR3 is 13 amino acids long. The CDR3 region is CASSALAGVEQYF. Written as DNA, the CDR3 is TGCGCCAGCAGCGCCTTAGCGGGAGTGGAGCAGTACTTC.

On this clonotype: It may be a read error: a sequence one base away is much more abundant. The genes are TRBV9 and TRBJ2-1; perhaps D is TRBD1 or TRBD2 (5 bases each). Germline values: CDR1 SGDLS, CDR2 YYNGEE. The CDR3 runs to 13 residues. CDR3 DNA: TGTGCCAGCAGCGCTGGTCGGGACGATGAGCAGTGCTTC. Its translation is CASSAGRDDEQCF.

This clonotype turned up a few times. This may be a read error, as it is one base from a much larger clone. The rearrangement links TRBV12-3 or TRBV12-4 to TRBJ2-3, with TRBD1 matching over 8 bases. This CDR3 has 16 amino acids. The CDR3 region is CASSSPRQGSTDAQYF. DNA of the CDR3: TGTGCCAGCAGTTCCCCCCGACAGGGGAGCACAGATGCGCAGTATTTT.

This clonotype was seen a few times. This may arise from a read error, as a much more abundant clone is one base away. This sequence joins TRBV15 and TRBJ2-4; D is perhaps TRBD1 or TRBD2 (6 bases each). The J call is in doubt because the DNA end fits TRBJ2-7 better. Germline loops: CDR1 LNHNV, CDR2 YYDKDF (reference sequence). The CDR3 is 14 amino acids. This CDR3 is CATSRGGGGREQYF. The CDR3 nucleotides are TGTGCCACCAGCAGAGGAGGAGGGGGTCGCGAGCAGTACTTC.

The gene calls are TRBV7-3 and TRBJ1-2; no reliable D call. CDR1 SGHTA and CDR2 FQGTGA come from the germline V gene. V shed 5 bases and J shed 5 bases, with 12 bases lying between them. CDR3 length: 13 residues. CDR3 DNA: TGTGCCAGCAGCCCTGGTAGTAGGTATGGCTACACCTTC. The encoded protein is CASSPGSRYGYTF.

Details on this clonotype: A single base separates this from a much larger clone, so it may be a read error. The genes are TRBV20-1 and TRBJ2-3; a weak D match, TRBD1 (5 bases). CDR1 is DFQATT and CDR2 is SNEGSKA in the germline V gene (reference sequence). This CDR3 has 15 residues. V lost 7 bases, J lost 6 bases, and 23 bases lay in between. This CDR3 is CSGRRGSLMRDTQYF. The CDR3 DNA follows: TGCAGTGGGCGAAGGGGCAGCTTAATGAGGGATACGCAGTATTTT.

This clonotype has a count of ten or more. The chain joins TRBV7-2 to TRBJ1-2; TRBD1 aligns across 10 bases. Germline V lookup: CDR1 SGHTA, CDR2 FQGNSA. With 3 bases clipped from V and 8 bases from J, the junction kept 9 bases outside the gene matches. This CDR3 is built from 15 residues. The CDR3 DNA follows: TGTGCCAGCAGCTTGAGACAGGGGGCGCAAAGCGGCTACACCTTC. Translation: CASSLRQGAQSGYTF.

J is TRBJ2-7 and V is TRBV7-9; 9 bases align to TRBD1. Germline V CDR1 and CDR2: SEHNR, FQNEAQ (reference sequence). The J segment lost 7 bases and the V segment lost 5 bases, leaving 15 bases of the junction unmatched. The length of the CDR3 is 16 residues. The CDR3 loop reads CASSPRTGTGYNEQYF. The CDR3 coding sequence is TGTGCCAGCAGCCCACGGACGGGGACAGGGTACAATGAGCAGTACTTC.

The chain links TRBV7-2 to TRBJ1-5; maybe TRBD1 (6 bases). The CDR3 is 15 residues long. The V and J ends lost 0 bases and 7 bases respectively, with 13 bases between them. Per the germline V gene, CDR1 is SGHTA and CDR2 is FQGNSA. Here the CDR3 reads CASSLADRPYQPQHF. The CDR3 DNA reads TGTGCCAGCAGCTTAGCGGACAGACCCTACCAGCCCCAGCATTTT.

The sample holds many counts of this clonotype. The rearrangement uses TRBV12-3 or TRBV12-4 and TRBJ1-1, with TRBD1 as a possible D gene (5 bases). Deletions cut 7 bases from V and 1 base from J, with 13 bases between. The CDR3 length is 14 residues. The CDR3 sequence is CASTSGTANTEAFF. CDR3 nucleotide sequence: TGTGCCAGCACCTCAGGGACGGCGAACACTGAAGCTTTCTTT.

This clonotype was detected many times. The chain's CDR3 is CASRTGAGANVLTF. The CDR3 DNA reads as TGTGCCAGCAGGACAGGGGCCGGGGCCAACGTCCTGACTTTC. The chain uses TRBV6-2 or TRBV6-3 and TRBJ2-6, with 8 bases fitting TRBD1. CDR3 length: 14 residues. Germline V gene data show CDR1 as MNHEY and CDR2 as SVGEGT. After removal of 6 bases from V and 4 bases from J, the junction contained 2 bases not matched to a gene.

This clonotype was counted at least ten times. The chain links TRBV20-1 to TRBJ1-6; 7 bases agree with TRBD1. J lost 9 bases, V lost 1 base, and 9 bases had no gene match. The CDR3 is 15 residues long. Germline CDR1 DFQATT, CDR2 SNEGSKA (reference sequence). The CDR3 is CSARGLQGRGSPLHF. The CDR3 DNA reads as TGCAGTGCTAGAGGTCTACAGGGGCGAGGTTCACCCCTCCACTTT.

The genes are TRBV7-9 and TRBJ2-3; the match to TRBD2 covers 12 bases. Germline V gene data show CDR1 as SEHNR and CDR2 as FQNEAQ (reference sequence). The CDR3 has 17 residues. With V trimmed by 4 bases and J by 1 base, 6 bases remained unmatched. In DNA, the CDR3 is TGTGCCAGCAGCTCGACTAGCGGGGGTTCGGGCACAGATACGCAGTATTTT. Encoded protein: CASSSTSGGSGTDTQYF.

This clonotype was detected only a few times. The chain recombines TRBV30 with TRBJ1-2, with a possible D match to TRBD1 (5 bases). CDR3 length equals 14 residues. V dropped 3 bases and J dropped 0 bases, with 11 bases sitting between them. Germline CDR1 reads GTSNPN; CDR2 reads SVGIG (reference sequence). CDR3 nucleotides: TGTGCCTGGAGATCGTCAGGGACTAACTATGGCTACACCTTC. It encodes CAWRSSGTNYGYTF.

Note on this clonotype: This clone may be a read error of a much larger clone one base away. The rearrangement links TRBV3-1 to TRBJ2-5; 7 bases are shared with TRBD2. Germline CDR1 reads LGHDT; CDR2 reads YNNKEL (reference sequence). The CDR3 sequence is 15 residues long. Trimming at V came to 4 bases and at J to 5 bases, leaving 10 bases not matched to a gene. For the CDR3, the DNA is TGTGCCAGCAGCCGGGGGGGTAATACTTGGGAGACCCAGTACTTC. Amino acid sequence: CASSRGGNTWETQYF.